Listed here are 4 T cell receptor beta chains from one sample, sequenced in a study of T cells after yellow fever vaccination. Via MiXCR, TCRdb re-called the 5' RACE reads, giving one row per CDR3 protein. The repertoire includes around 250,000 distinct CDR3 sequences, 6.5% to 8.5% of them detected once, and 0.65% to 0.9% sits in the top ten. Sequences were derived from CD4+ T cells sorted from PBMCs, sampled 15 days after the yellow fever booster vaccination. All receptors derive from a man aged 25 to 40 who received the YFV17D yellow fever vaccine.

The chain joins TRBV7-2 to TRBJ2-5, with D possibly matching TRBD2 (5 bases). V lost 5 bases and J 2 bases, leaving 15 bases between the germline ends. CDR1 and CDR2 (germline): SGHTA, FQGNSA. CDR3 length equals 15 residues. The DNA for the CDR3 is TGTGCCAGCAGCCTCTTTGCGGGCGGTCAAGAGACCCAGTACTTC. Protein: CASSLFAGGQETQYF.

This clonotype was recorded at least ten times. CDR3 sequence: CASNFGQGSAEQYF. CDR3 DNA: TGTGCCAGCAATTTTGGACAGGGGTCAGCCGAGCAGTACTTC. The V and J genes are TRBV12-3 or TRBV12-4 and TRBJ2-7; 9 nucleotides agree with TRBD1. The CDR3 is 14 amino acids. J lost 6 bases, V lost 7 bases, and 10 bases had no gene match.

This clonotype showed up many times. The chain links TRBV15 to TRBJ2-1, with 13 bases matching TRBD2. J lost 8 bases, V lost 9 bases, and 10 bases had no gene match. This CDR3 contains 15 residues. The germline V gene encodes CDR1 LNHNV and CDR2 YYDKDF (reference sequence). CDR3 in DNA: TGTGCCACTAGTACTAGCGGGAGGGCCATCTATGAGCAGTTCTTC. Translation gives CATSTSGRAIYEQFF.

Note on this clonotype: One end of the junction fails to match germline, which may point to a read error. The rearrangement uses TRBV3-1 and TRBJ2-1, with 9 bases that match TRBD2. The CDR3 extends over 16 amino acids. Germline V gives CDR1 LGHDT, CDR2 YNNKEL (reference sequence). The CDR3 bases are TGTGCCACCAGCCAAGTTAAGCTAGCGGGGATAGATGAGCAGTTCTTC. Amino acid sequence: CATSQVKLAGIDEQFF.